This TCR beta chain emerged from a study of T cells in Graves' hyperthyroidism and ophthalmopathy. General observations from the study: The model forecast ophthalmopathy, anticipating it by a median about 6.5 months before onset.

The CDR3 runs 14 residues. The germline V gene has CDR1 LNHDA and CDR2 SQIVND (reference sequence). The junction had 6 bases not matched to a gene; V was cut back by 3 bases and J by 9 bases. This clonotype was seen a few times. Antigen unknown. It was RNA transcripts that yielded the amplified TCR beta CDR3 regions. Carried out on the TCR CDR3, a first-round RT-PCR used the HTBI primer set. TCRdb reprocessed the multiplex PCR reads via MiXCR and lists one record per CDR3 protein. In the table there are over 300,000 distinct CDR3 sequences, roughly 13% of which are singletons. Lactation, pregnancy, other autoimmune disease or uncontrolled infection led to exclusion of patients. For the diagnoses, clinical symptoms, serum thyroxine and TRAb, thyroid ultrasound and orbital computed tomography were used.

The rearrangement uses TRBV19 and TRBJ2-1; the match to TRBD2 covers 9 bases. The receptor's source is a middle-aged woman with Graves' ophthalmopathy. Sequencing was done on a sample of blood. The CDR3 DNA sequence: TGTGCCAGTAGTATTAGCGGGAGTGGGGGTGAGCAGTTCTTC. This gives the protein CASSISGSGGEQFF.